The 19 T cell receptor beta chains given below trace back to one sample, sequenced in a study of cytomegalovirus exposure and HLA in healthy donors. PCR employed 60 Vbeta and 13 Jbeta primers. The table came from immunoSEQ multiplex PCR; TCRdb's copy has only in-frame clones and leaves some out. There are roughly 100,000 clones in the sample; about four fifths occur only once, and about 5.5% lies in the top ten. Source material: PBMCs. The receptors here all came from a man aged 35-49 years in good health and CMV-seropositive.

The chain couples TRBV4-1 to TRBJ2-1; D may be TRBD1 (6 bases). Per germline, CDR1 MGHRA and CDR2 YSYEKL. The CDR3 is 15 amino acids. V gave up 5 bases and J gave up 0 bases, with 11 bases separating them. Here the CDR3 DNA reads TGCGCCAGCAGCTCCGACAGGAGCTCCTACAATGAGCAGTTCTTC. Translating gives CASSSDRSSYNEQFF.

This sequence joins TRBV19 and TRBJ1-2; D not certain. The germline V gene encodes CDR1 LNHDA and CDR2 SQIVND (reference sequence). This CDR3 is 10 amino acids long. Trimming pared 4 bases from V and 13 bases from J, leaving 10 bases between. CDR3 loop: CASSSGVFTF. CDR3 DNA sequence: TGTGCCAGTAGTAGCGGGGTCTTCACCTTC.

The genes are TRBV30 and TRBJ1-1; the D is unclear. Trimming cost V 4 bases and J 7 bases, with 16 bases left between them. Germline V gene sequence: CDR1 GTSNPN, CDR2 SVGIG (reference sequence). The CDR3 is made up of 13 amino acids. Here the CDR3 DNA reads TGTGCCTGGAACGTCGCCCTCATCAGTGAAGCTTTCTTT. Protein product: CAWNVALISEAFF.

CDR3 sequence reads: CASSLIAAGPREQYF. DNA for the CDR3: TGTGCCAGCAGTTTAATAGCGGCGGGCCCTAGGGAGCAGTACTTC. The chain joins TRBV28 to TRBJ2-7, with D possibly being TRBD2 (6 bases). Germline V gene data show CDR1 as MDHEN and CDR2 as SYDVKM. This CDR3 contains 15 residues. V dropped 2 bases and J dropped 7 bases, with 18 bases sitting between them.

The J gene is TRBJ1-2, the V gene TRBV5-1, with 8 nucleotides matching TRBD1. The CDR3 has 15 amino acids. Germline CDR1 is SGHRS and CDR2 is YFSETQ. V was pared by 3 bases and J by 2 bases, with 6 bases of the junction left unmatched. The CDR3 nucleotides read TGCGCCAGCAGCTCGGACAGGGTGATCAACTATGGCTACACCTTC. Its translation is CASSSDRVINYGYTF.

The chain joins TRBV7-8 to TRBJ2-3; 13 nucleotides align to TRBD2. Germline assignment: CDR1 SGHVS and CDR2 FQNEAQ. This CDR3 has 15 amino acids. V lost 4 bases and J lost 6; bases outside the gene matches: 4. CDR3 coding DNA: TGTGCCAGCAGCTCACTAGCGGGGGGGCCCGATACGCAGTATTTT. This translates into CASSSLAGGPDTQYF.

The chain combines TRBV20-1 with TRBJ2-5, with D possibly being TRBD2 (5 bases). The end of the DNA aligns better with TRBJ2-7, so the J call may be wrong. In germline, CDR1 is DFQATT, CDR2 SNEGSKA (reference sequence). This CDR3 region has 11 residues. The CDR3 DNA is TGCAGTGCTAGGGGTAGCGCCGAGCAGTACTTC. Translation: CSARGSAEQYF.

This clone has a single count. CDR3 residues: CASTPRDSYGYTF. CDR3 DNA: TGTGCCAGCACCCCACGGGACAGTTATGGCTACACCTTC. The chain is built from TRBV21-1 and TRBJ1-2; the table's D call, TRBD1, has no DNA check behind it. TRBV21-1 is classified as a pseudogene. CDR3 size: 13 residues.

The chain is built from TRBV19 and TRBJ1-5; TRBD1 is a possible D gene (6 bases). V shed 4 bases and J shed 5 bases, with 15 bases lying between them. Germline V gene data show CDR1 as LNHDA and CDR2 as SQIVND (reference sequence). The CDR3 runs 15 residues. The CDR3 region is CASSSLTGRDQPQHF. CDR3 coding DNA: TGTGCCAGTAGTAGTCTTACAGGGAGGGATCAGCCCCAGCATTTT.

The chain employs TRBV5-4 and TRBJ1-1; D uncertain. V lost 1 base and J lost 1, with 8 bases in between. The length of the CDR3 is 14 residues. Germline lookup yields CDR1 SGHNT and CDR2 YYREEE (reference sequence). In nucleotides, the CDR3 is TGTGCCAGCAGCTTGCAAGGGAGGAACACTGAAGCTTTCTTT. Its translation: CASSLQGRNTEAFF.

J is TRBJ2-3 and V is TRBV5-4; no definite D call. The CDR3 has 14 residues. Trimming removed 0 bases at V and 5 bases at J, with 10 bases between. Germline V lookup: CDR1 SGHNT, CDR2 YYREEE (reference sequence). The CDR3 reads CASSLDPGIDTQYF. The CDR3 region has the DNA TGTGCCAGCAGCTTGGATCCAGGTATAGATACGCAGTATTTT. Based on the CDR3 plus reference TRBV5-4 and TRBJ2-3, the full variable domain is ETGVTQSPTHLIKTRGQQVTLRCSSQSGHNTVSWYQQALGQGPQFIFQYYREEENGRGNFPPRFSGLQFPNYSSELNVNALELDDSALYLCASSLDPGIDTQYFGPGTRLTVL.

CDR3 region: CASGLRTGPNSPLHF. The CDR3 coding sequence is TGTGCCAGCGGCCTCCGGACAGGGCCGAATTCACCCCTCCACTTT. The chain has TRBV27 and TRBJ1-6; 8 positions match TRBD1. V lost 8 bases to trimming and J lost 7 bases; unmatched junction nucleotides: 10. Germline values: CDR1 MNHEY, CDR2 SMNVEV (reference sequence). This CDR3 is 15 amino acids long.

In this sample, this clone turned up once. An end of the junction does not agree with germline; a read error may underlie this. The J gene is TRBJ2-1, the V gene TRBV7-9; D remains ambiguous. This CDR3 spans 16 amino acids. Germline CDR1 SEHNR, CDR2 FQNEAQ (reference sequence). CDR3 DNA sequence: TGTTCCAGCAGCTTAGAATCAGGTCGGCCTGGGAATGAGCAGTTCTTC. Residues: CSSSLESGRPGNEQFF.

The V gene is TRBV9, the J gene TRBJ2-5, with D possibly TRBD1 on 6 matching bases. The J call is doubtful: the DNA matches TRBJ2-7 better. This CDR3 spans 15 amino acids. The germline CDR1 and CDR2 sequences are SGDLS and YYNGEE. CDR3 loop: CASSAGGQSSYEQYF. The DNA of the CDR3 is TGTGCCAGCAGCGCCGGAGGACAGAGCTCCTACGAGCAGTACTTC.

This clone has only a few counts. The CDR3: CASSLNGGQYYNEQFF. The CDR3 bases are TGTGCCAGCAGCTTAAACGGGGGGCAATACTACAATGAGCAGTTCTTC. The chain joins TRBV7-9 to TRBJ2-1, with D perhaps TRBD2 (7 bases). The CDR3 is 16 residues long. V lost 2 bases and J 3 bases, leaving 14 bases between the germline ends. In germline, CDR1 is SEHNR, CDR2 FQNEAQ (reference sequence).

This clone was counted between two and nine times. The genes are TRBV5-5 and TRBJ2-3, with TRBD2 matching 7 bases. Germline CDR1 SGHKS, CDR2 YYEKEE (reference sequence). V was clipped by 2 bases and J by 8 bases; unmatched bases: 11. The CDR3 runs 15 residues. CDR3 in DNA: TGTGCCAGCAGCTTCGGCGGGGGAGAGGGTAGTACGCAGTATTTT. This encodes CASSFGGGEGSTQYF.

The V gene is TRBV4-2, the J gene TRBJ2-1, with TRBD2 identical over 12 bases. The CDR3 runs to 16 residues. CDR1 and CDR2 from the germline V gene are LGHNA and YNFKEQ. The V segment lost 1 base and the J segment 9 bases; nucleotides outside the gene matches: 7. The CDR3 spells CASSQVSSGGAAEQFF. CDR3 nucleotide sequence: TGTGCCAGCAGCCAAGTTTCTAGCGGGGGGGCAGCTGAGCAGTTCTTC.

The V and J genes are TRBV9 and TRBJ1-6, with D unresolved. There are 14 residues in the CDR3. Between the trimmed V and J ends, which lost 4 bases and 7 bases, there was a span of 12 bases. CDR1 is SGDLS and CDR2 is YYNGEE in the germline V gene. CDR3: CASSPKPGNSPLHF. The DNA of the CDR3 is TGTGCCAGCAGCCCAAAACCGGGAAATTCACCCCTCCACTTT.

V is TRBV6-9 and J is TRBJ2-7, with 8 bases identical to TRBD1. The CDR3 contains 17 residues. Germline V CDR1 and CDR2: MNHGY, SVAAGI. With 3 bases clipped from V and 2 bases from J, the junction kept 12 bases outside the gene matches. CDR3 sequence: CASSYGTGQHYTYEQYF. In DNA form, the CDR3 reads TGTGCCAGCAGTTACGGGACAGGCCAACACTATACCTACGAGCAGTACTTC.